Listed below are T cell receptor beta chains from one sample, sequenced in a study of blood T cell repertoires in COVID-19. TCRdb's table, derived via immunoSEQ multiplex PCR, lists solely in-frame clones and lacks some. The sample holds under 300,000 clones, around 85% seen once. Specimen: PBMCs or T cells enriched from blood (not recorded which). The receptors originated from a woman in her 50s who had recovered from COVID-19. Each CDR3 is given with its conserved first and last residue. The D gene is left open where the match is weak.

v_gene: TRBV28; j_gene: TRBJ2-1; d_gene: -; CDR3aa: CASSLTTAEREQFF
v_gene: TRBV7-3; j_gene: TRBJ2-3; d_gene: TRBD2; CDR3aa: CASSQGLARTDTQYF
v_gene: TRBV7-8; j_gene: TRBJ1-3; d_gene: TRBD1; CDR3aa: CASSPLAQGAFGNTIYF
v_gene: TRBV2; j_gene: TRBJ2-3; d_gene: TRBD2; CDR3aa: CASNLLAGGNTDTQYF
v_gene: TRBV19; j_gene: TRBJ1-5; d_gene: -; CDR3aa: CASSPAGHSGSQPQHF
v_gene: TRBV6-1; j_gene: TRBJ2-3; d_gene: TRBD2; CDR3aa: CASSDSGRSLDTQYF
v_gene: TRBV27; j_gene: TRBJ2-7; d_gene: TRBD1; CDR3aa: CASSSEGQVYEQYF
v_gene: TRBV2; j_gene: TRBJ1-4; d_gene: -; CDR3aa: CASSRSGSRNEKLFF
v_gene: TRBV5-4; j_gene: TRBJ1-2; d_gene: TRBD1; CDR3aa: CASSLGKGAGGYTF
v_gene: TRBV28; j_gene: TRBJ1-2; d_gene: -; CDR3aa: CASSPRDTHGYTF
v_gene: TRBV29-1; j_gene: TRBJ2-7; d_gene: -; CDR3aa: CSVQPGLRSYEQYF
v_gene: TRBV5-1; j_gene: TRBJ2-5; d_gene: -; CDR3aa: CASSLAAVGETQYF
v_gene: TRBV10-3; j_gene: TRBJ2-7; d_gene: -; CDR3aa: CAISETQGWQYF
v_gene: TRBV27; j_gene: TRBJ1-4; d_gene: TRBD1; CDR3aa: CASSPPGQGAREKLFF
v_gene: TRBV19; j_gene: TRBJ2-7; d_gene: TRBD1; CDR3aa: CASSPAGTGGYEQYF
v_gene: TRBV5-1; j_gene: TRBJ2-2; d_gene: TRBD1; CDR3aa: CASSSSRDRGSFANTGELFF
v_gene: TRBV7-9; j_gene: TRBJ1-2; d_gene: TRBD1; CDR3aa: CASSSGTPGGYGYTF
v_gene: TRBV2; j_gene: TRBJ2-7; d_gene: TRBD1; CDR3aa: CASSVGQGYEQYF
v_gene: TRBV5-8; j_gene: TRBJ1-1; d_gene: TRBD1; CDR3aa: CASSGAGQGNTEAFF
v_gene: TRBV28; j_gene: TRBJ1-3; d_gene: TRBD1; CDR3aa: CASTGSDRGLGNTIYF
v_gene: TRBV10-3; j_gene: TRBJ2-2; d_gene: -; CDR3aa: CAISEGQSNTGELFF
v_gene: TRBV28; j_gene: TRBJ2-5; d_gene: -; CDR3aa: CASSSGLFPGETQYF
v_gene: TRBV27; j_gene: TRBJ2-2; d_gene: -; CDR3aa: CASRPLQGRGTGELFF
v_gene: TRBV5-1; j_gene: TRBJ2-1; d_gene: TRBD2; CDR3aa: CASSLRTSGSFYNEQFF
v_gene: TRBV18; j_gene: TRBJ2-1; d_gene: TRBD1; CDR3aa: CASSSGQGNEQFF
v_gene: TRBV14; j_gene: TRBJ2-5; d_gene: -; CDR3aa: CASSPLGGLRETQYF
v_gene: TRBV11-2; j_gene: TRBJ2-7; d_gene: TRBD2; CDR3aa: CASSATIAGGIEQYF
v_gene: TRBV4-2; j_gene: TRBJ2-7; d_gene: TRBD2; CDR3aa: CASSRNSGTRTYEQYF
v_gene: TRBV25-1; j_gene: TRBJ2-1; d_gene: -; CDR3aa: CASSEGGAPSYNEQFF
v_gene: TRBV28; j_gene: TRBJ2-7; d_gene: TRBD1; CDR3aa: CASSPTTGGIYEQYF
v_gene: TRBV28; j_gene: TRBJ2-1; d_gene: -; CDR3aa: CASSLFRTRLGNEQFF
v_gene: TRBV7-9; j_gene: TRBJ1-2; d_gene: TRBD1; CDR3aa: CASRAGTGDGYTF
v_gene: TRBV28; j_gene: TRBJ2-6; d_gene: TRBD1; CDR3aa: CASTAHQGDSGANVLTF
v_gene: TRBV15; j_gene: TRBJ1-5; d_gene: -; CDR3aa: CATSRGSRGNQPQHF
v_gene: TRBV4-1; j_gene: TRBJ2-7; d_gene: -; CDR3aa: CASSPARGRGFSYEQYF
v_gene: TRBV11-3; j_gene: TRBJ2-3; d_gene: -; CDR3aa: CASSLAGDTQYF
v_gene: TRBV21-1; j_gene: TRBJ2-1; d_gene: -; CDR3aa: CASSKASGNGSRRNEQFF
v_gene: TRBV19; j_gene: TRBJ2-5; d_gene: TRBD1; CDR3aa: CASSIPMTGMETQYF
v_gene: TRBV28; j_gene: TRBJ1-3; d_gene: -; CDR3aa: CASSGSRLRISGNTIYF
v_gene: TRBV28; j_gene: TRBJ1-4; d_gene: -; CDR3aa: CASRDRQNLNEKLFF
v_gene: TRBV4-1; j_gene: TRBJ2-2; d_gene: TRBD2; CDR3aa: CASSQDFLGASGRRNTGELFF
v_gene: TRBV28; j_gene: TRBJ1-5; d_gene: -; CDR3aa: CASGLGGTQPQHF
v_gene: TRBV3-1/TRBV3-2; j_gene: TRBJ1-6; d_gene: -; CDR3aa: CASSQDGRNSPLHF
v_gene: TRBV9; j_gene: TRBJ2-7; d_gene: -; CDR3aa: CASSVDSSYEQYF
v_gene: TRBV5-4; j_gene: TRBJ2-5; d_gene: TRBD2; CDR3aa: CASSPGTSVGETQYF
v_gene: TRBV28; j_gene: TRBJ2-7; d_gene: TRBD1; CDR3aa: CASGRTGPYEQYF
v_gene: TRBV19; j_gene: TRBJ2-7; d_gene: TRBD1; CDR3aa: CASSIGTGGSYEQYF
v_gene: TRBV2; j_gene: TRBJ1-6; d_gene: -; CDR3aa: CASSGGLGNSPLHF
v_gene: TRBV2; j_gene: TRBJ2-5; d_gene: TRBD1; CDR3aa: CASSKQGVRQETQYF
v_gene: TRBV20-1; j_gene: TRBJ2-1; d_gene: -; CDR3aa: CSARGLEEQFF
v_gene: TRBV29-1; j_gene: TRBJ2-5; d_gene: -; CDR3aa: CSVALARQETQYF
v_gene: TRBV2; j_gene: TRBJ1-6; d_gene: -; CDR3aa: CASRIAGGSPLHF
v_gene: TRBV7-8; j_gene: TRBJ2-7; d_gene: TRBD2; CDR3aa: CASRGASGSRYEQYF
v_gene: TRBV5-4; j_gene: TRBJ2-7; d_gene: TRBD2; CDR3aa: CASSPEGVAGGIEQYF
v_gene: TRBV27; j_gene: TRBJ2-3; d_gene: TRBD2; CDR3aa: CASTRRGLAGAPMDTQYF
v_gene: TRBV6-5; j_gene: TRBJ2-3; d_gene: TRBD2; CDR3aa: CASRTGTSLVTQYF
v_gene: TRBV6-5; j_gene: TRBJ2-5; d_gene: -; CDR3aa: CASSGIEEETQYF
v_gene: TRBV5-4; j_gene: TRBJ2-3; d_gene: -; CDR3aa: CASSSGTGGRADTQYF
v_gene: TRBV7-6; j_gene: TRBJ2-1; d_gene: TRBD2; CDR3aa: CASSFLPSGTSGGSSYNEQFF
v_gene: TRBV5-6; j_gene: TRBJ1-1; d_gene: -; CDR3aa: CASSSRRNSLNTEAFF